This T cell receptor beta chain was documented in a study of T-cell reconstitution after alpha-beta-depleted transplantation in children. Study observations and caveats: A year had passed since transplant, and T-cell counts and diversity by then came mostly from newly produced T cells. Some patients' high day-60 TCRbeta diversity was attributed to recipient cells surviving conditioning.

Unique molecular identifiers were incorporated into the prepared TCRbeta library. TCRdb called the PCR reads again in MiXCR, with one record for every CDR3 protein. The sample lists about 180,000 distinct CDR3 sequences, around 10% occurring once. This clonotype was observed at least ten times. Antigen unknown. This sample comprised PBMCs, obtained before TCRalphabeta/CD19-depleted stem cell transplant. The source of this sequence is a boy aged 2 to 10 with acute myeloid leukemia, due to receive a stem cell transplant.

CDR3 residues: CSVLPDGLFYQETQYF. The CDR3 DNA reads as TGCAGTGTCCTTCCGGACGGACTCTTCTACCAAGAGACCCAGTACTTC. This chain links TRBV20-1 with TRBJ2-5, with D possibly TRBD2 on 5 matching bases. CDR1 is DFQATT, CDR2 SNEGSKA, per germline (reference sequence). The CDR3 consists of 16 residues. Trimming pared 7 bases from V and 0 bases from J, leaving 21 bases between.